These 4 T cell receptor beta chains were all obtained from the same sample, sequenced in a study of CD8 T cells in Susac syndrome. Random hexamers served to reverse transcribe about 0.45 to 1 ug RNA. TCRdb analysed the immunoSEQ multiplex PCR reads with MiXCR anew, one entry per CDR3 protein. The sample consists of 150,000 to 190,000 distinct CDR3 sequences, roughly 94% of them appearing once. The source material was CD8+ T cells from PBMCs. All receptors derive from a human donor with multiple sclerosis.

Written as DNA, the CDR3 is TGCGCCAGCAGCCATGGGGGACAGGACTACGAGCAGTACTTC. This encodes CASSHGGQDYEQYF. This chain connects TRBV4-1 to TRBJ2-7, with 8 bases aligning to TRBD1. Germline CDR1 reads MGHRA; CDR2 reads YSYEKL. J was trimmed by 3 bases and V by 3 bases; bases with no gene match: 4. CDR3 length: 14 residues.

This CDR3 reads CAISEFGQPDSPLHF. The CDR3 DNA follows: TGTGCCATCAGTGAGTTTGGGCAGCCGGATTCACCCCTCCACTTT. The chain employs TRBV10-3 and TRBJ1-6; D gene ambiguous. Germline V gene sequence: CDR1 ENHRY, CDR2 SYGVKD. Trimming stripped 1 base from V and 8 bases from J, with 12 bases between. CDR3 length: 15 residues.

The count of this clonotype is one. The chain employs TRBV12-3 or TRBV12-4 and TRBJ1-2; D gene unclear. Deletions cut 5 bases from V and 2 bases from J, with 9 bases between. CDR3 length: 13 amino acids. CDR3 in amino acids: CASSPGLNYGYTF. Here the CDR3 DNA reads TGTGCCAGCAGTCCCGGCCTGAACTATGGCTACACCTTC.

The chain uses TRBV27 and TRBJ1-6; D ambiguous. CDR1 MNHEY and CDR2 SMNVEV come from the germline V gene (reference sequence). The CDR3 sequence is 13 residues long. Deletions cut 4 bases from V and 13 bases from J, with 14 bases between. The DNA for the CDR3 is TGTGCCAGCAGTTCATCAGGATTCACGCCCCTCCACTTT. Its protein product is CASSSSGFTPLHF.